This T cell receptor beta chain was sequenced during a study of T cells expressing NK-cell markers. Study-level information: With respect to HCMV, most of the eight sequenced donors were seropositive, and one was seronegative.

TCRdb re-analyzed the 5' RACE reads; it lists each CDR3 protein once, without DNA. This sample's table has 400,000 to 500,000 distinct CDR3 sequences. Germline V lookup: CDR1 SGDLS, CDR2 YYNGEE. The CDR3 contains 17 residues. Regarding the study as a whole: The study left the HCMV specificity of expanded NKG2C+ T cell clones unresolved. Of the CD8+ T cells in about 6 donors, about 1.0-7.0% belonged to dominant NKG2C+ clonotypes. Researchers report these clonotypes also headed the CD3+CD56-NKG2C+ fraction in a handful of donors.

A remark on this clonotype: Its antigen is still unknown.

The chain joins TRBV9 to TRBJ2-3; with no DNA, the TCRdb D assignment of TRBD2 cannot be verified. Material for sequencing was blood T cells: a sorted CD56 or NKG2C T cell subset, CD4+ or CD8+ T cells, or bulk PBMC T cells (not recorded which). The receptor's source is a woman between 18 and 70 years old in good health. The CDR3 sequence is CASSVEGRTYLTDTQYF. The whole variable domain, filled in from reference TRBV9 and TRBJ2-3, reads DSGVTQTPKHLITATGQRVTLRCSPRSGDLSVYWYQQSLDQGLQFLIQYYNGEERAKGNILERFSAQQFPDLHSELNLSSLELGDSALYFCASSVEGRTYLTDTQYFGPGTRLTVL.